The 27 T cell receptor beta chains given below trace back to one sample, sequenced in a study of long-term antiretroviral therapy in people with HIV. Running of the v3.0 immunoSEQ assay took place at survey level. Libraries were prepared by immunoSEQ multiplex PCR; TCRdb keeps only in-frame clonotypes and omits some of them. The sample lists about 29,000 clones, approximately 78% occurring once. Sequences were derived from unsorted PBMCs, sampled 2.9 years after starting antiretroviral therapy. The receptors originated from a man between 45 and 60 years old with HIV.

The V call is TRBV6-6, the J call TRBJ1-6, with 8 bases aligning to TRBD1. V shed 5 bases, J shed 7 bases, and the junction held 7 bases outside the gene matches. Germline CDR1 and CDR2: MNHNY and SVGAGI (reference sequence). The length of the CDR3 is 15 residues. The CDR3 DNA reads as TGTGCCAGCAGTGCCGGGACAGGCTTGAATTCACCCCTCCACTTT. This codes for CASSAGTGLNSPLHF.

This CDR3 reads CASSVTGVGHEQYF. In DNA form, the CDR3 reads TGTGCCAGCAGCGTCACGGGGGTCGGGCACGAGCAGTACTTC. The rearrangement uses TRBV7-8 and TRBJ2-5, with D possibly being TRBD2 (6 bases). Gene TRBJ2-7 matches the end of the DNA better, so the J call may be wrong. The CDR3 has 14 residues. The germline gives CDR1 SGHVS, CDR2 FQNEAQ.

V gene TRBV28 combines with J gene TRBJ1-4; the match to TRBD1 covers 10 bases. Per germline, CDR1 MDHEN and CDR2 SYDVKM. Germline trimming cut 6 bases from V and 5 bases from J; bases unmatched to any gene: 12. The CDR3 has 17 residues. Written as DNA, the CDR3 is TGTGCCAGCAGGAGAAGGACAGGGGGTGCGGAAAATGAAAAACTGTTTTTT. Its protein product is CASRRRTGGAENEKLFF.

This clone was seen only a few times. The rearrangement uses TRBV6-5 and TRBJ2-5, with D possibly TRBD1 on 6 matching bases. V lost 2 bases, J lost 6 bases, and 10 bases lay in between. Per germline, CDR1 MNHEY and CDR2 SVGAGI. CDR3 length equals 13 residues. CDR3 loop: CASSYTQGKTQYF. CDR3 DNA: TGTGCCAGCAGTTACACACAGGGCAAGACCCAGTACTTC.

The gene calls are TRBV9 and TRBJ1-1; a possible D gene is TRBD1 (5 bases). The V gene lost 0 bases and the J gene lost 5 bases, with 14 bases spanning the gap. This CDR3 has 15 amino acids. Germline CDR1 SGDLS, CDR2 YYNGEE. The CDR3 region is CASSVVYGGGTEAFF. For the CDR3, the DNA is TGTGCCAGCAGCGTAGTTTACGGGGGGGGAACTGAAGCTTTCTTT.

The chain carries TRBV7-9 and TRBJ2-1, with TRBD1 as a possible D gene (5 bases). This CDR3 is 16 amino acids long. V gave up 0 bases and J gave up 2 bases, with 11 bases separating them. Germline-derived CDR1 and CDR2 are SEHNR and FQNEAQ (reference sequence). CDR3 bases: TGTGCCAGCAGCTTAGCTGGCCAAGGGGCCTACAATGAGCAGTTCTTC. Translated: CASSLAGQGAYNEQFF.

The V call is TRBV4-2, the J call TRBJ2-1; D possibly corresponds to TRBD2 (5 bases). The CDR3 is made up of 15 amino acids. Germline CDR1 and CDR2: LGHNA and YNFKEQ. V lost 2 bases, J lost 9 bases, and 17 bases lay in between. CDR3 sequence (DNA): TGTGCCAGCAGCCAACTGCCCGCGGACTCTCTTGAGCAGTTCTTC. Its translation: CASSQLPADSLEQFF.

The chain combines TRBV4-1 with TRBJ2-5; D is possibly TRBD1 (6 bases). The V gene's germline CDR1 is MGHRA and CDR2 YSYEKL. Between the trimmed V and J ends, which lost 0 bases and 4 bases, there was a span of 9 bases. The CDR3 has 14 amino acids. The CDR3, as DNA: TGCGCCAGCAGCCAAGAGCGCAGGGGAGAGACCCAGTACTTC. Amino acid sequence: CASSQERRGETQYF.

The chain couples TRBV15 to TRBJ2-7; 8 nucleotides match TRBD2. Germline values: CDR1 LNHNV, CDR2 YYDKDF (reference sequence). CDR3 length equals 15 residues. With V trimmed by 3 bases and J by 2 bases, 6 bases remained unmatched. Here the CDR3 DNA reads TGTGCCACCAGCAGTGCTCGGGGGGGCCCCTACGAGCAGTACTTC. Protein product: CATSSARGGPYEQYF.

The chain's CDR3 is CASSLEGGSASYNEQFF. CDR3 in DNA: TGTGCCAGCAGCTTAGAGGGGGGATCCGCCTCCTACAATGAGCAGTTCTTC. V gene TRBV11-3 combines with J gene TRBJ2-1, with D possibly matching TRBD2 (6 bases). This CDR3 spans 17 amino acids. V was pared by 0 bases and J by 0 bases, with 12 bases between. Germline V CDR1 and CDR2: SGHNT, YENEEA. The entire variable domain, with the rest obtained from reference TRBV11-3 and TRBJ2-1, is as follows: EAGVVQSPRYKIIEKKQPVAFWCNPISGHNTLYWYLQNLGQGPELLIRYENEEAVDDSQLPKDRFSAERLKGVDSTLKIQPAELGDSAVYLCASSLEGGSASYNEQFFGPGTRLTVL.

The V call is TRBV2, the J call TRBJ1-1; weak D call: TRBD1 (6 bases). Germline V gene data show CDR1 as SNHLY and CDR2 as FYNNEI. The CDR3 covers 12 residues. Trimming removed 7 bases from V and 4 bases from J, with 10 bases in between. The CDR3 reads CASNQGSTEAFF. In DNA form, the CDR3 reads TGTGCCAGCAATCAGGGGAGCACTGAAGCTTTCTTT.

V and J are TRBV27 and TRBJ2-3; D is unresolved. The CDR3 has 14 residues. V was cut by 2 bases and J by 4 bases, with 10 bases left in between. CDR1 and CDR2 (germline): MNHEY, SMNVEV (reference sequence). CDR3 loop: CASSLVTSADTQYF. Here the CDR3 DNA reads TGTGCCAGCAGTTTAGTTACATCAGCAGATACGCAGTATTTT.

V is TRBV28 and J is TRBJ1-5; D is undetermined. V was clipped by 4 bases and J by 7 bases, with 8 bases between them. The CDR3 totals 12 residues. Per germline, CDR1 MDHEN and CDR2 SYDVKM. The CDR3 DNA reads TGTGCCAGCAGTTCCCCTGGGCAGCCCCAGCATTTT. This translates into CASSSPGQPQHF.

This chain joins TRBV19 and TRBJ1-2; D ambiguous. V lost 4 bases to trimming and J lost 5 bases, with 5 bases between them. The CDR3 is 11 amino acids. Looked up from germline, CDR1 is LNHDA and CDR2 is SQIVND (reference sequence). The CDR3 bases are TGTGCCAGTAGTACCTATTATGGCTACACCTTC. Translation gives CASSTYYGYTF.

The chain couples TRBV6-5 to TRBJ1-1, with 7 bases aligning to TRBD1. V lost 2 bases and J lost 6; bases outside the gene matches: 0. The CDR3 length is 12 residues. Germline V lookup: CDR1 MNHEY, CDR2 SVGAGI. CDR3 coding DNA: TGTGCCAGCAGTTACGGACAGGCTGAAGCTTTCTTT. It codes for CASSYGQAEAFF.

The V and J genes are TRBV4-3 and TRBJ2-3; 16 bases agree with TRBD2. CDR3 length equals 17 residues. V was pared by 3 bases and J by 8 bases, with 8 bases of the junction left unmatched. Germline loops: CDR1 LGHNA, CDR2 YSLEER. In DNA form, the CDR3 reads TGCGCCAGCAGCCAGGGGACTAGCGGGGGGGCTGTAGGTACGCAGTATTTT. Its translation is CASSQGTSGGAVGTQYF.

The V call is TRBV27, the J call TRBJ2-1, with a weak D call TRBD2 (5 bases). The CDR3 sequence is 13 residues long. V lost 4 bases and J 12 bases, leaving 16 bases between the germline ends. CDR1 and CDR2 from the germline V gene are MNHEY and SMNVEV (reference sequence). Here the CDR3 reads CASSSAGLERQFF. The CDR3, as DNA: TGTGCCAGCAGTTCCGCCGGACTTGAACGGCAGTTCTTC.

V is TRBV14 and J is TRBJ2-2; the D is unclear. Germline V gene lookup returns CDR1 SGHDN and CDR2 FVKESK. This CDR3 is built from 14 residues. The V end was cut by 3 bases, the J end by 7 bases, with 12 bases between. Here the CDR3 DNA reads TGTGCCAGCAGCCACCGTGATCAGGTCGGGGAGCTGTTTTTT. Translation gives CASSHRDQVGELFF.

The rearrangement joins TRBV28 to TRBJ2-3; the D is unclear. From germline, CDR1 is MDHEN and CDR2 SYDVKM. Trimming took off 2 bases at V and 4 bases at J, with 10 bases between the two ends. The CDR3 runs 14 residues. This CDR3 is CASSLTVGPDTQYF. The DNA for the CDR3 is TGTGCCAGCAGTTTAACGGTCGGTCCAGATACGCAGTATTTT.

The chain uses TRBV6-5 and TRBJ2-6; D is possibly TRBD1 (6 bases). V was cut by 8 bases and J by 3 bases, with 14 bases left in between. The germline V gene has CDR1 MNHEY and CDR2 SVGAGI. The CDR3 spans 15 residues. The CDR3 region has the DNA TGTGCCAGCTCGGACAGTTTATTTGGGGCCAACGTCCTGACTTTC. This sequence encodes CASSDSLFGANVLTF.

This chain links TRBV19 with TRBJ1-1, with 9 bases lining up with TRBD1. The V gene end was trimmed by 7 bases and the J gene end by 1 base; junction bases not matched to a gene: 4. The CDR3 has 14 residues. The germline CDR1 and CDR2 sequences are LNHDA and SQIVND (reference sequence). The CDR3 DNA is TGTGCCAGTACAAAGACAGGGGGGAACACTGAAGCTTTCTTT. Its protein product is CASTKTGGNTEAFF. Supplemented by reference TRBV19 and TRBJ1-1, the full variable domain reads DGGITQSPKYLFRKEGQNVTLSCEQNLNHDAMYWYRQDPGQGLRLIYYSQIVNDFQKGDIAEGYSVSREKKESFPLTVTSAQKNPTAFYLCASTKTGGNTEAFFGQGTRLTVV.

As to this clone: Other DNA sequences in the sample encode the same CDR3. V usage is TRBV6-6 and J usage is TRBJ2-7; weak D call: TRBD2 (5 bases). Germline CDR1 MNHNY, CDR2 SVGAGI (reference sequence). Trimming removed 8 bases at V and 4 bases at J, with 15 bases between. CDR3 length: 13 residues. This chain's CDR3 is CASQTGSSYEQYF. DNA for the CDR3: TGTGCCAGCCAAACGGGGAGCAGTTACGAGCAGTACTTC.

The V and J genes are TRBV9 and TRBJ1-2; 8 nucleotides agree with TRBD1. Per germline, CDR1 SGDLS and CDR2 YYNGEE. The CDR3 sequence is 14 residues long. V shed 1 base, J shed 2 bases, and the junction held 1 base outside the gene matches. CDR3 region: CASSVRQGNYGYTF. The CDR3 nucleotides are TGTGCCAGCAGCGTACGACAGGGGAACTATGGCTACACCTTC.

CDR3: CASSQGAPQASYGYTF. The CDR3 nucleotides read TGCGCCAGCAGCCAAGGGGCGCCACAGGCCAGTTATGGCTACACCTTC. The chain joins TRBV4-3 to TRBJ1-2, with D perhaps matching TRBD1 (5 bases). The V end was cut by 1 base, the J end by 5 bases, with 17 bases between. The germline gives CDR1 LGHNA, CDR2 YSLEER. The CDR3 spans 16 residues.

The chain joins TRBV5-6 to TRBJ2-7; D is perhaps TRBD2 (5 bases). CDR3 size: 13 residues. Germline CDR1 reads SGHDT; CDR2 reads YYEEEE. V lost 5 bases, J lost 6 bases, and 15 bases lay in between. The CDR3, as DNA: TGTGCCAGCAGGAGCAAGCGGACTTTCGAGCAGTACTTC. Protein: CASRSKRTFEQYF.

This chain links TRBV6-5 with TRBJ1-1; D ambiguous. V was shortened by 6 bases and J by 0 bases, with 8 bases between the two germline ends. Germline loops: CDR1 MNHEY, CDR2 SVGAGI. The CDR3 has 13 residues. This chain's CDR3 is CASRGWMNTEAFF. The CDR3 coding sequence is TGTGCCAGCAGGGGGTGGATGAACACTGAAGCTTTCTTT.

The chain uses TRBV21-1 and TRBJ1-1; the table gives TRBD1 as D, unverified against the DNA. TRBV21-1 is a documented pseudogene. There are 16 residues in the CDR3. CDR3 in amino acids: CASSSRPQGMNTEAFF. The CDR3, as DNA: TGTGCCAGCAGCTCCCGTCCACAGGGGATGAACACTGAAGCTTTCTTT.